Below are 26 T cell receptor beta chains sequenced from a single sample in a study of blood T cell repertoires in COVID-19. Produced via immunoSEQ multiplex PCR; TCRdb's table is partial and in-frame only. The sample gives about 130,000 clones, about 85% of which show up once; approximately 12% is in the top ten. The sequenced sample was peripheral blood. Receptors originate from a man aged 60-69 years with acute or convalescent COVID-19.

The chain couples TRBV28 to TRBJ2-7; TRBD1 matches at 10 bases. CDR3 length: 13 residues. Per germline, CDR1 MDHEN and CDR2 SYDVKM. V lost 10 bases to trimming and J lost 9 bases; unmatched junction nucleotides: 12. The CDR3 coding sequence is TGTGCCACCGTTGGGACAGGGGAACTAGGGCAGTACTTC. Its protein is CATVGTGELGQYF.

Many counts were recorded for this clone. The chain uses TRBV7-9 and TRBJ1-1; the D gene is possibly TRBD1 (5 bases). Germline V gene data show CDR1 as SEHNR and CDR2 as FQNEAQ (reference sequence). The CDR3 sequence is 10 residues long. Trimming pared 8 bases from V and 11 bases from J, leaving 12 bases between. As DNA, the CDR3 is TGTGCCAGCCTAGGGGCCAGTGCTTTCTTT. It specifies CASLGASAFF.

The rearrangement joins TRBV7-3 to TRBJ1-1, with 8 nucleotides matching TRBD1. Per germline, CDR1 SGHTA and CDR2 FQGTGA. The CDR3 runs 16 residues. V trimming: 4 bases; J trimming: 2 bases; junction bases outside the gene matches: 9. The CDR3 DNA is TGTGCCAGCAGCTCCGGGAGACAGGGGCTAAACACTGAAGCTTTCTTT. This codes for CASSSGRQGLNTEAFF.

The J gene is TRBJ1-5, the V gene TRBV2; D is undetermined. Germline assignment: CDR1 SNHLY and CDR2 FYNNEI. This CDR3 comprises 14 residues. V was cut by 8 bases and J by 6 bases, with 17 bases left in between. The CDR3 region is CASCFGGPSQPQHF. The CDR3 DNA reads TGTGCCAGCTGTTTTGGAGGCCCGAGTCAGCCCCAGCATTTT.

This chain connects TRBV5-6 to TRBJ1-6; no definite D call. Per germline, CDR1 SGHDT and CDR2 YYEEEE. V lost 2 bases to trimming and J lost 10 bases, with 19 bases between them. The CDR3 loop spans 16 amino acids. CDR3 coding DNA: TGTGCCAGCAGCTTCAGACCCGACACATCCTTATCACCCCTCCACTTT. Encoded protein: CASSFRPDTSLSPLHF.

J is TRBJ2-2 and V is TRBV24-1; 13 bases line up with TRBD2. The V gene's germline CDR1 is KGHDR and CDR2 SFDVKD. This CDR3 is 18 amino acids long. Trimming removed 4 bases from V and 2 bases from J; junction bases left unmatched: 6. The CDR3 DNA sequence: TGTGCCACCAGTGACCGGGGACTAGCGGGGAGAAACACCGGGGAGCTGTTTTTT. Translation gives CATSDRGLAGRNTGELFF.

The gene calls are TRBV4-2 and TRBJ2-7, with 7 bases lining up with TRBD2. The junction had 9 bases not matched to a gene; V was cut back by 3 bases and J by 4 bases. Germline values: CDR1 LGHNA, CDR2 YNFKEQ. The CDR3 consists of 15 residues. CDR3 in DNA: TGTGCCAGCAGCCAGATTGGCGGGAGTTCTTACGAGCAGTACTTC. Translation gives CASSQIGGSSYEQYF.

The CDR3 loop reads CASSFGGTSGTYEQYF. CDR3 bases: TGTGCCAGCAGCTTTGGGGGGACTAGCGGTACCTACGAGCAGTACTTC. The V call is TRBV11-2, the J call TRBJ2-7; 11 bases are a match to TRBD2. The CDR3 is 16 residues long. The V gene end was trimmed by 3 bases and the J gene end by 2 bases; junction bases not matched to a gene: 6. Germline V lookup: CDR1 SGHAT, CDR2 FQNNGV. The full variable domain, completed using reference TRBV11-2 and TRBJ2-7, is EAGVAQSPRYKIIEKRQSVAFWCNPISGHATLYWYQQILGQGPKLLIQFQNNGVVDDSQLPKDRFSAERLKGVDSTLKIQPAKLEDSAVYLCASSFGGTSGTYEQYFGPGTRLTVT.

Here the CDR3 reads CASRPASGSRGELFF. The CDR3 region has the DNA TGTGCCAGCAGACCCGCGAGCGGGAGTCGAGGGGAGCTGTTTTTT. The chain couples TRBV6-4 to TRBJ2-2, with TRBD2 matching 8 bases. Germline trimming cut 6 bases from V and 8 bases from J; bases unmatched to any gene: 11. Germline V lookup: CDR1 MRHNA, CDR2 SNTAGT. The CDR3 is 15 amino acids.

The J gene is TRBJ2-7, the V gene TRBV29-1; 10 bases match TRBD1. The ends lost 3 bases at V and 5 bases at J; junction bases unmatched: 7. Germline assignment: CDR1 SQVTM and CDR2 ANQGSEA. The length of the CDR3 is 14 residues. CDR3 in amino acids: CSVEGGTGANEQYF. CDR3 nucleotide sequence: TGCAGCGTTGAGGGGGGGACAGGGGCAAACGAGCAGTACTTC.

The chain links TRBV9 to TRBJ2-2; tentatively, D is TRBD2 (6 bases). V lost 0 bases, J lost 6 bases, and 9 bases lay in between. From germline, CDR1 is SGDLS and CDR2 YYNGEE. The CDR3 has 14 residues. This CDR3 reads CASSVATGAGELFF. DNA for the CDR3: TGTGCCAGCAGCGTAGCTACGGGGGCCGGGGAGCTGTTTTTT. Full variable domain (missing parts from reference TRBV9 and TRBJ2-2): DSGVTQTPKHLITATGQRVTLRCSPRSGDLSVYWYQQSLDQGLQFLIQYYNGEERAKGNILERFSAQQFPDLHSELNLSSLELGDSALYFCASSVATGAGELFFGEGSRLTVL.

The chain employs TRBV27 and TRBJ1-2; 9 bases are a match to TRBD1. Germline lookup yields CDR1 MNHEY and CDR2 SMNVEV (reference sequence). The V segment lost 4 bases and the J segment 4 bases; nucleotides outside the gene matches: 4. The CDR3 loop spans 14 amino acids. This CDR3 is CASSSRTGAYGYTF. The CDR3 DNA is TGTGCCAGCAGTTCTCGGACAGGGGCCTATGGCTACACCTTC.

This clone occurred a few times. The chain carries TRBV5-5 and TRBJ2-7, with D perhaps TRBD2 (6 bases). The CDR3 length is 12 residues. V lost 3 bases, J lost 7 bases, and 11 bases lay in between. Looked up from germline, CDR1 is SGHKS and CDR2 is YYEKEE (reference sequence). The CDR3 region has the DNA TGTGCCAGCAGCTCCCGACTAGAGGAGCAGTACTTC. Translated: CASSSRLEEQYF.

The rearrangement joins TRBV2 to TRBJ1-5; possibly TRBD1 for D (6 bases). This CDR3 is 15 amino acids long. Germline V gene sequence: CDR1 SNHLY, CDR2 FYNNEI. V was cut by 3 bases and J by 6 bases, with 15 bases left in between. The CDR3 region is CASSEGRGASQPQHF. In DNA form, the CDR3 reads TGTGCCAGCAGTGAGGGCAGGGGCGCAAGTCAGCCCCAGCATTTT.

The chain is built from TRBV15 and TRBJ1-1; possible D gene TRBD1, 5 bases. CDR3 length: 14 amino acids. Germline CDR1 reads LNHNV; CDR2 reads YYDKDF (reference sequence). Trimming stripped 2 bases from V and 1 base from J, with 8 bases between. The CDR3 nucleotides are TGTGCCACCAGCAGACACGGGGGGAACACTGAAGCTTTCTTT. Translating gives CATSRHGGNTEAFF.

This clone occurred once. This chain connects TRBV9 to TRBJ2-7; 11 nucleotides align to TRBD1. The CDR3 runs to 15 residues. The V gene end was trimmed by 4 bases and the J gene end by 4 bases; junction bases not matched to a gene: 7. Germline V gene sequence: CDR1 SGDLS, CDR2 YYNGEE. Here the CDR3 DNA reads TGTGCCAGCAGCAAAGCCGGGACAGGGGGATACGAGCAGTACTTC. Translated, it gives CASSKAGTGGYEQYF.

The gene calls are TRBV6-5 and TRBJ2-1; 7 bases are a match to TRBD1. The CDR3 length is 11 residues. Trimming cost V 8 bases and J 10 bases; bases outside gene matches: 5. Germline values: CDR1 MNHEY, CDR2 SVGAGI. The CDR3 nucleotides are TGTGCCAGCGACAGGGCCAACGAGCAGTTCTTC. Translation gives CASDRANEQFF.

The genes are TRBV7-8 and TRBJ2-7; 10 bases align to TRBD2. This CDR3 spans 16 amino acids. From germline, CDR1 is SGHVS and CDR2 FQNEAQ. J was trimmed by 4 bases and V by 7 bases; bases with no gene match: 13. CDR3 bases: TGTGCCAGCATCCGGGGGCGGGCTAGCGGGAGTTACGAGCAGTACTTC. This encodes CASIRGRASGSYEQYF.

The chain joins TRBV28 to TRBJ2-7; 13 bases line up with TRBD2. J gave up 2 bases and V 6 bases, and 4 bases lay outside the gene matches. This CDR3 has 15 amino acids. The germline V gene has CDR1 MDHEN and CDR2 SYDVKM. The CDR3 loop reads CASRLGLAGPYEQYF. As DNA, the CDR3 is TGTGCCAGCAGATTGGGACTAGCGGGACCCTACGAGCAGTACTTC.

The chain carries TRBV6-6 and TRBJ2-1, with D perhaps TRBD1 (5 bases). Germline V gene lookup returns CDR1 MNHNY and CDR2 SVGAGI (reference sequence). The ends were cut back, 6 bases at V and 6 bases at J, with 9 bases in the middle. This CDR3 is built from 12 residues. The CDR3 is CASRATGNEQFF. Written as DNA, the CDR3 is TGTGCCAGCAGGGCTACAGGCAATGAGCAGTTCTTC.

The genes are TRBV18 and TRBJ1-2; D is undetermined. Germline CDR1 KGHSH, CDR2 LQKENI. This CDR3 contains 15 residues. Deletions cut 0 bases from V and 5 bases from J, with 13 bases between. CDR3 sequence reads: CASSPPSISGYGYTF. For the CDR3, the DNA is TGTGCCAGCTCACCACCGAGCATTTCAGGATATGGCTACACCTTC.

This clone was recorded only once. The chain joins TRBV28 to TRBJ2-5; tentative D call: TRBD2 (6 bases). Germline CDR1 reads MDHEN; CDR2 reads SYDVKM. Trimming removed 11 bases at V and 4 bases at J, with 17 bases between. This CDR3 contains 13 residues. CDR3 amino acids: CALGSVGGETQYF. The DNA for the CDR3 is TGTGCCCTAGGTAGCGTGGGGGGAGAGACCCAGTACTTC.

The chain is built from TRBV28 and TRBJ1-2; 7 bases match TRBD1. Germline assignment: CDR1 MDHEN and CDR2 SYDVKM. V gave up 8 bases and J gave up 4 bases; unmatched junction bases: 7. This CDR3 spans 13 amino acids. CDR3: CASGKGAGYGYTF. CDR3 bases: TGTGCCAGCGGTAAGGGGGCGGGCTATGGCTACACCTTC.

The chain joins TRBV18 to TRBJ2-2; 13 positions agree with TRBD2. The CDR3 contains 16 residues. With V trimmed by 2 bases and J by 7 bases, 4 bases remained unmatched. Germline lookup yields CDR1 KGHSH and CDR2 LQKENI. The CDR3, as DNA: TGTGCCAGCTCACCAGGGACTAGCGGGACCGGCGGGGAGCTGTTTTTT. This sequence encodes CASSPGTSGTGGELFF.

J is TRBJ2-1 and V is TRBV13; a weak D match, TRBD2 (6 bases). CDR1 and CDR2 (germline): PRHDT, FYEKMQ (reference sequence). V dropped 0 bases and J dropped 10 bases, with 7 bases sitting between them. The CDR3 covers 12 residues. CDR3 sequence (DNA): TGTGCCAGCAGCTTAGGGGAGGGCGAGCAGTTCTTC. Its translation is CASSLGEGEQFF.

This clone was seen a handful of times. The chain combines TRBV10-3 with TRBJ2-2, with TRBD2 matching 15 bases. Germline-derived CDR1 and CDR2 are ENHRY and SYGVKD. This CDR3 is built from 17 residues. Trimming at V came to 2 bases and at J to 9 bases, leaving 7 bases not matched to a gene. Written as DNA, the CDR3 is TGTGCCATCAGTGAGCCAGGACTAGCGGGAGGGCCCCGGGAGCTGTTTTTT. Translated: CAISEPGLAGGPRELFF.